This T cell receptor beta chain was identified in a study of PD-L1 blockade in urothelial cancer (dated by TCRdb to the late 2010s). Study-level background: Every patient began therapy at some point between 2013 and 2015 and was given atezolizumab 1,200 mg intravenously every 3 weeks. About 90% of the 29 patients were males with bladder-origin urothelial cancer, and about 60% of the roughly 30 reported a prior smoking history. An ECOG performance status of 0 or 1 was recorded for the patients, and 0 to 3 prior chemotherapy regimens had been received by the patients. Blood samples were analyzed at 3 weeks after treatment start (second dose) and at 6 weeks after treatment start. A median of about 150,000 T cells and 80,000 to 100,000 unique TCRs was obtained from blood samples, and a median clonality of roughly 0.08 was observed. The study, an exploratory multi-omic analysis, examined somatic, immune and clinical correlates of response to PD-L1 blockade with atezolizumab in urothelial cancer. TCR sequencing covered pretreatment tumor samples and matched, serially collected peripheral blood taken before and after atezolizumab treatment. Durable clinical benefit was defined as a progression-free survival longer than 6 months, and TCR features were additionally tested against progression-free survival and overall survival. In the same patients, pretreatment tumors underwent whole exome sequencing and RNA sequencing in addition to TCR sequencing. Nine patients reached durable clinical benefit, while 15 to 20 patients did not. Twenty-nine patients had pretreatment blood TCR-seq, 24 had at least one posttreatment blood collection, and 24 had tumor TCR-seq. General study outcomes and caveats: Improved progression-free and overall survival was found to be associated with pretreatment peripheral blood TCR clonality below the median. Small sample size (n of about 30) and many exploratory analyses mean the results are intended to be hypothesis-generating. At 3 weeks after the start of treatment, tumor-associated TCR clones in peripheral blood had expanded more in patients with durable benefit (n of about 20, p = 0.022).

Synthetic TCR analog templates were spiked into each PCR to estimate absolute template abundance from read counts. TCRbeta CDR3 regions were amplified from genomic DNA with bias-controlled V and J gene primers using the immunoSEQ assay. Rearranged TCRbeta segments were sequenced at approximately 20X coverage. The study's own analysis went as follows. Sequencing errors were corrected by clustering, and CDR3s were annotated against IMGT so that V, D and J genes could be assigned. Downstream analyses used only productive TCRbeta rearrangements, leaving out any out-of-frame or stop-codon sequences. Clonality was computed as one minus Shannon entropy normalized by the log of the number of unique productive sequences. Clones differing between time points or between blood and tumor were identified using Fisher's exact test with Benjamini-Hochberg correction, with an adjusted p below 0.01 applied as the threshold. TCRdb provides this immuneACCESS table in a form limited to in-frame rearrangements. Some clones are lacking; in checked studies, under half of them reflect an unresolved V gene, and why the rest are absent is not known. Clone size and the V and J calls come from that table; the DNA yielded D and trimming. In all, the sample holds more than 20,000 clones, and approximately 90% of those were seen once. Of the sample, approximately 2.8% is held by the ten largest clones.

The cohort included about 30 patients with locally advanced or metastatic urothelial carcinoma who were treated at Memorial Sloan Kettering on a trial protocol. Peripheral blood mononuclear cells were collected pretreatment and during treatment, at between 1 and 8 total time points per patient. The Qiagen DNeasy Blood extraction kit was used to purify genomic DNA from total PBMCs and from tumor samples. Collected pretreatment and during treatment, PBMCs were isolated and stored as previously described. V is pared back by 5 bases and J by 4 bases, with 14 bases lying between the germline termini. As encoded in the germline V gene, CDR1 is SQVTM while CDR2 is ANQGSEA. Reading from cysteine to phenylalanine, the CDR3 counts 13 amino acids. Of all the DNA, just the CDR3 is kept, 39 bases in frame from base 1. Concerning this clone itself: Its antigen target is currently unknown. No much larger clonotype is one base removed from it; base qualities were not supplied.

This receptor was taken from a man between 45 and 60 years old with urothelial cancer. The chain links TRBV29-1 with TRBJ1-1, with TRBD1 tentatively as D gene (5 bases match). This specimen consisted of PBMCs, obtained around atezolizumab (anti-PD-L1) treatment. This receptor has the CDR3 CSVKSGRGTEAFF. The DNA reads as follows: TGCAGCGTTAAATCCGGGAGGGGCACTGAAGCTTTCTTT.